This is a list of T cell receptor beta chains from one sample in a study of shared clonotypes between healthy human individuals. Repertoires were generated with immunoSEQ multiplex PCR, while TCRdb's copy carries only in-frame clones and drops some. This sample has a few million clones; approximately 95% occur once, and the top ten carry 0.35% to 0.45%. Material for sequencing was naive CD4+ T cells from PBMCs. The origin of the receptors is a man aged 18-30 years in good health. Some clones in this sample may be carry-over from other donors' samples. The CDR3 runs from the conserved cysteine through the conserved F or W. Fields, in order: J gene, V gene, D gene, clone size, CDR3 protein, CDR3 DNA. The D gene is left open where the match is weak. Part of the rows lack a size; the others show once, few, many or a class for expanded clones.

TRBJ2-1	TRBV6-1	.	once	CASSDLGVQFF	TGTGCCAGCAGTGACCTGGGGGTGCAGTTCTTC
TRBJ2-7	TRBV27	.	.	CASSVRQGFNYEQYF	TGTGCCAGCAGTGTAAGGCAGGGATTTAACTACGAGCAGTACTTC
TRBJ2-1	TRBV9	TRBD2	.	CASSSRGSGGYNEQFF	TGTGCCAGCAGCTCCCGGGGTAGCGGGGGCTACAATGAGCAGTTCTTC
TRBJ1-2	TRBV11-2	.	.	CASSVQGNYGYTF	TGTGCCAGCAGCGTCCAGGGGAACTATGGCTACACCTTC
TRBJ2-7	TRBV7-2	.	.	CASSLGGARLYEQYF	TGTGCCAGCAGCTTAGGAGGGGCTCGCCTCTACGAGCAGTACTTC
TRBJ2-7	TRBV28	TRBD1	.	CASSLIPGAGGRVDEQYF	TGTGCCAGCAGTTTAATCCCCGGCGCAGGGGGCAGGGTTGACGAGCAGTACTTC
TRBJ2-7	TRBV27	.	.	CASSFLHLSGGHYEQYF	TGTGCCAGCAGTTTCCTACACTTGAGCGGAGGGCACTACGAGCAGTACTTC
TRBJ2-5	TRBV14	.	.	CASSPLFRQETQYF	TGTGCCAGCAGTCCCCTATTCCGACAAGAGACCCAGTACTTC
TRBJ1-5	TRBV19	TRBD1	.	CASRPLPGQFNQPQHF	TGTGCCAGTAGGCCCTTACCGGGACAGTTCAATCAGCCCCAGCATTTT
TRBJ2-2	TRBV7-3	.	.	CASSRHTGELFF	TGTGCCAGCAGCCGTCACACCGGGGAGCTGTTTTTT
TRBJ2-3	TRBV10-3	.	.	CAISVESTDTQYF	TGTGCCATCAGTGTAGAGAGCACAGATACGCAGTATTTT
TRBJ1-2	TRBV6-6	.	.	CASSPISGGASDGYTF	TGTGCCAGCAGTCCGATCAGCGGGGGGGCTTCGGATGGCTACACCTTC
TRBJ2-5	TRBV4-1	.	.	CASSPGEGGGETQYF	TGCGCCAGCAGCCCGGGGGAAGGCGGAGGGGAGACCCAGTACTTC
TRBJ2-7	TRBV19	.	.	CASSIGRAREQYF	TGTGCCAGTAGTATTGGGCGGGCCCGGGAGCAGTACTTC
TRBJ1-1	TRBV28	TRBD1	few	CASRVGQGRTFF	TGTGCCAGCAGGGTCGGACAGGGAAGGACTTTCTTT
TRBJ2-7	TRBV18	TRBD1	.	CASSPYVGTDEQYF	TGTGCCAGCTCACCATATGTCGGGACAGACGAGCAGTACTTC
TRBJ2-7	TRBV2	.	.	CASSRSSYEQYF	TGTGCCAGCAGCCGGTCCTCCTACGAGCAGTACTTC
TRBJ2-1	TRBV6-5	.	.	CASIGYNEQFF	TGTGCCAGCATAGGTTACAATGAGCAGTTCTTC
TRBJ2-7	TRBV4-1	TRBD1	.	CASSQISGGKLGIHF	TGCGCCAGCAGCCAAATTTCAGGGGGCAAGCTCGGCATACACTTC
TRBJ1-6	TRBV6-1	.	.	CASSEIRGRDSPLHF	TGTGCCAGCAGTGAAATCCGGGGCCGGGATTCACCCCTCCACTTT
TRBJ1-3	TRBV14	.	.	CASSQQGVLRNTIYF	TGTGCCAGCAGCCAACAGGGAGTACTCCGAAACACCATATATTTT
TRBJ2-2	TRBV29-1	TRBD2	.	CSANYGSGDGELFF	TGCAGCGCCAATTATGGAAGCGGGGACGGGGAGCTGTTTTTT
TRBJ1-1	TRBV2	.	.	CASSQTAGDTEAFF	TGTGCCAGCAGTCAAACCGCAGGGGACACTGAAGCTTTCTTT
TRBJ2-7	TRBV7-2	TRBD2	.	CASSGPGGTSWGEQYF	TGTGCCAGCAGCGGGCCGGGGGGGACCTCATGGGGCGAGCAGTACTTC
TRBJ2-7	TRBV5-1	TRBD1	.	CASSYSGTGRYEQYF	TGCGCCAGCAGCTATTCCGGGACAGGTAGATACGAGCAGTACTTC
TRBJ2-7	TRBV5-4	.	.	CASSFTGDTYEQYF	TGTGCCAGCAGCTTTACAGGAGACACCTACGAGCAGTACTTC
TRBJ2-1	TRBV7-9	.	.	CASSLGLPGNNEQFF	TGTGCCAGCAGCTTAGGTCTCCCGGGGAACAATGAGCAGTTCTTC
TRBJ2-3	TRBV19	.	.	CASRGDTQYF	TGTGCCAGTAGAGGGGATACGCAGTATTTT
TRBJ1-4	TRBV4-1	.	once	CASSQQATNEKLFF	TGCGCCAGCAGCCAACAGGCAACTAATGAAAAACTGTTTTTT
TRBJ2-7	TRBV5-1	.	.	CASSLAGGYRDRYEQYF	TGCGCCAGCAGCTTGGCCGGTGGGTACAGGGATCGGTACGAGCAGTACTTC
TRBJ1-1	TRBV18	.	few	CASSMDKNTEAFF	TGTGCCAGCTCCATGGACAAGAACACTGAAGCTTTCTTT
TRBJ2-7	TRBV6-4	.	.	CASKTPRDTTYEQYF	TGTGCCAGCAAGACCCCCCGGGACACCACCTACGAGCAGTACTTC
TRBJ1-2	TRBV15	.	.	CATSRTTLSRDGYTF	TGTGCCACCAGCAGGACAACTCTTAGCAGGGACGGCTACACCTTC
TRBJ2-3	TRBV19	.	.	CASSIQFAPWDTQYF	TGTGCCAGTAGTATTCAGTTTGCACCCTGGGATACGCAGTATTTT
TRBJ2-2	TRBV7-3	.	.	CASSFDRNTGELFF	TGTGCCAGCAGCTTCGACAGGAACACCGGGGAGCTGTTTTTT
TRBJ2-2	TRBV7-9	TRBD1	.	CASSLPGQAITGELFF	TGTGCCAGCAGCTTACCGGGACAGGCGATTACCGGGGAGCTGTTTTTT
TRBJ2-1	TRBV5-1	TRBD2	.	CASSLDVAGGYNEQFF	TGCGCCAGCAGCTTGGACGTAGCGGGAGGCTACAATGAGCAGTTCTTC
TRBJ2-7	TRBV5-1	TRBD2	.	CASSLRQGGEQYF	TGCGCCAGCAGCTTGCGGCAGGGAGGGGAGCAGTACTTC
TRBJ2-7	TRBV27	.	once	CASSQTAIFYEQYF	TGTGCCAGCAGTCAAACCGCTATCTTCTACGAGCAGTACTTC
TRBJ2-2	TRBV5-1	.	.	CASRFTGELFF	TGCGCCAGCAGGTTCACCGGGGAGCTGTTTTTT
TRBJ1-5	TRBV28	TRBD1	.	CASSTPGTGGNQPQHF	TGTGCCAGCAGTACGCCCGGGACAGGCGGCAATCAGCCCCAGCATTTT
TRBJ2-1	TRBV29-1	.	.	CSVAGTLYNEQFF	TGCAGCGTCGCCGGGACTCTCTACAATGAGCAGTTCTTC
TRBJ1-4	TRBV28	TRBD1	.	CASSFRNLDRLREKLFF	TGTGCCAGCAGTTTCCGGAACTTGGACAGGTTGAGGGAAAAACTGTTTTTT
TRBJ1-2	TRBV15	.	.	CATSRDLDGYTF	TGTGCCACCAGCAGAGATCTGGATGGCTACACCTTC
TRBJ2-5	TRBV7-9	.	.	CASSLGGSETQYF	TGTGCCAGCAGCTTAGGAGGGTCGGAGACCCAGTACTTC
TRBJ2-1	TRBV28	TRBD2	.	CASSPSGTSGFYEQFF	TGTGCCAGCAGTCCATCCGGGACTAGCGGGTTCTATGAGCAGTTCTTC
TRBJ2-7	TRBV18	.	once	CASSPVRDSYEQYF	TGTGCCAGCTCGCCCGTCAGGGACTCCTACGAGCAGTACTTC
TRBJ1-2	TRBV4-1	.	.	CASSQGRGRVREDYGYTF	TGCGCCAGCAGCCAAGGGAGGGGGAGAGTAAGGGAGGACTATGGCTACACCTTC
TRBJ2-7	TRBV7-8	TRBD2	.	CASSQGGKAGGSYEQYF	TGTGCCAGCAGCCAGGGGGGTAAGGCGGGAGGGTCCTACGAGCAGTACTTC
TRBJ2-2	TRBV11-2	.	.	CASSLDVGGWNTGELFF	TGTGCCAGCAGCTTAGATGTCGGTGGGTGGAACACCGGGGAGCTGTTTTTT
TRBJ2-1	TRBV14	TRBD2	.	CASSLGTSGGKEQFF	TGTGCCAGCAGCCTGGGGACTAGCGGGGGTAAAGAGCAGTTCTTC
TRBJ2-1	TRBV7-2	.	.	CASSLDGGDDEQFF	TGTGCCAGCAGCTTAGACGGAGGGGACGATGAGCAGTTCTTC
TRBJ2-7	TRBV15	TRBD2	.	CATSLRLAGEYEQYF	TGTGCCACCAGCTTACGACTAGCGGGAGAATACGAGCAGTACTTC
TRBJ2-2	TRBV4-3	.	.	CASSQEATSAAELFF	TGCGCCAGCAGCCAAGAAGCGACTAGTGCAGCAGAGCTGTTTTTT
TRBJ2-7	TRBV7-2	TRBD1	.	CASSFVTGREQYF	TGTGCCAGCAGCTTCGTGACAGGGCGCGAGCAGTACTTC
TRBJ1-4	TRBV5-8	.	once	CASSLRVLNEKLFF	TGTGCCAGCAGCTTGCGGGTCCTTAATGAAAAACTGTTTTTT
TRBJ2-3	TRBV9	TRBD2	.	CASSSREEREVPDTQYF	TGTGCCAGCAGCTCTAGGGAGGAGCGGGAGGTCCCAGATACGCAGTATTTT